This T cell receptor (beta chain) was documented in a study of shared clonotypes between healthy human individuals. CDR3 length: 13 amino acids. Those who donated, Caucasian adults without exception, all lived in Nashville, Tennessee. This clone has more than one count but fewer than ten. As yet, its antigen is unknown. Genomic DNA (from each subset) was split evenly across several immunoSEQ plates. Profiling relied on immunoSEQ multiplex PCR, and the TCRdb table lists in-frame clones only, not all of them. The profile shows 950,000 to 1,200,000 clones, approximately 75% of them singletons. Study results and caveats: Generally, estimated richness proved larger in naive subsets than it did in memory subsets.

The receptor's source is a man aged 18 to 35 in good health. Some clones in this sample may be carry-over from other donors' samples. The V gene is TRBV12-2, the J gene TRBJ1-3. TRBV12-2 is flagged as a pseudogene. The specimen sequenced was memory CD4+ T cells from PBMCs. Subset in this sample: CD45RA-negative fraction. The CDR3: CASRSRSGNTIYF. As DNA, the CDR3 is TGTGCAAGTCGCTCACGCTCTGGAAACACCATATATTTT.